The sequence of this T cell receptor (beta chain) was determined in a study of identical twins. Whole-study findings and limits: Twins shared out-of-frame alpha sequences with excess low generation probability.

The CDR3 runs to 14 residues. Germline V gene lookup returns CDR1 DFQATT and CDR2 SNEGSKA (reference sequence). V lost 2 bases and J lost 1; bases outside the gene matches: 4. Donors uniformly comprised healthy Caucasians. About this clonotype: The antigen remains unidentified.

Unique molecular identifiers were present on the cDNA, and a universal primer site came from template switching. Using its own MiXCR run on the 5' RACE reads, TCRdb lists one record per CDR3 protein. The sample shows 550,000 to 700,000 distinct CDR3 sequences, roughly 9.9% of them seen only once. In addition, the sample was reused for a study of yellow fever vaccine responses in identical twins.

The rearrangement joins TRBV20-1 to TRBJ1-1; 7 bases are a match to TRBD1. The receptor's source is a woman aged 18 to 35 in good health. The sample consisted of PBMCs. CDR3 sequence: CSARSGQWNTEAFF. CDR3 sequence (DNA): TGCAGTGCTAGATCGGGACAGTGGAACACTGAAGCTTTCTTT.